One sample yielded the 28 T cell receptor beta chains listed below, sequenced in a study of T cell responses to AZD1222 COVID-19 vaccine. Clones were read by immunoSEQ multiplex PCR, and TCRdb kept only the in-frame ones, dropping some. The data hold over 50,000 clones, with 80% to 85% observed a single time. The sample was peripheral blood, taken on day 0 of AZD1222 vaccination. These receptors originate from an adult in good health.

The V call is TRBV7-9, the J call TRBJ2-7; D is unresolved. Trimming took off 2 bases at V and 7 bases at J, with 12 bases between the two ends. This CDR3 is 13 amino acids long. Germline V CDR1 and CDR2: SEHNR, FQNEAQ (reference sequence). The CDR3 nucleotides are TGTGCCAGCAGCTTAATCAGTCCTAGAGAGCAGTACTTC. Its translation is CASSLISPREQYF. Full variable domain (outside the CDR3, taken from reference TRBV7-9 and TRBJ2-7): DTGVSQNPRHKITKRGQNVTFRCDPISEHNRLYWYRQTLGQGPEFLTYFQNEAQLEKSRLLSDRFSAERPKGSFSTLEIQRTEQGDSAMYLCASSLISPREQYFGPGTRLTVT.

This clone was counted between two and nine times. The chain carries TRBV11-2 and TRBJ2-2; D might be TRBD2 (5 bases). Germline loops: CDR1 SGHAT, CDR2 FQNNGV. CDR3 length: 14 residues. V was trimmed by 0 bases and J by 7 bases, leaving 9 bases between them. CDR3 residues: CASSLDPSGGELFF. For the CDR3, the DNA is TGTGCCAGCAGCTTAGATCCCAGCGGCGGGGAGCTGTTTTTT. The variable domain in full, completed from reference TRBV11-2 and TRBJ2-2, reads EAGVAQSPRYKIIEKRQSVAFWCNPISGHATLYWYQQILGQGPKLLIQFQNNGVVDDSQLPKDRFSAERLKGVDSTLKIQPAKLEDSAVYLCASSLDPSGGELFFGEGSRLTVL.

The chain employs TRBV18 and TRBJ2-1; TRBD1 agrees at 9 bases. The CDR3 is made up of 16 amino acids. J was trimmed by 6 bases and V by 1 base; bases with no gene match: 7. The germline gives CDR1 KGHSH, CDR2 LQKENI. CDR3 coding DNA: TGTGCCAGCTCACCACAGTCGGGACAGGGTGCCAATGAGCAGTTCTTC. Encoded protein: CASSPQSGQGANEQFF.

V gene TRBV20-1 combines with J gene TRBJ2-3; no clear D. The length of the CDR3 is 11 residues. Germline-derived CDR1 and CDR2 are DFQATT and SNEGSKA (reference sequence). Trimming took off 8 bases at V and 5 bases at J, with 11 bases between the two ends. The CDR3 here is CSTEIGDTQYF. The CDR3 nucleotides read TGCAGTACCGAGATAGGAGATACGCAGTATTTT.

This chain joins TRBV7-9 and TRBJ2-7, with 7 bases fitting TRBD1. CDR3 length: 12 residues. Germline V CDR1 and CDR2: SEHNR, FQNEAQ (reference sequence). The J segment lost 5 bases and the V segment lost 4 bases, leaving 2 bases of the junction unmatched. The CDR3 nucleotides read TGTGCCAGCAGCTCGGGACAGAACGAGCAGTACTTC. Its protein is CASSSGQNEQYF. The whole variable domain, filled in from reference TRBV7-9 and TRBJ2-7, reads DTGVSQNPRHKITKRGQNVTFRCDPISEHNRLYWYRQTLGQGPEFLTYFQNEAQLEKSRLLSDRFSAERPKGSFSTLEIQRTEQGDSAMYLCASSSGQNEQYFGPGTRLTVT.

Concerning this clone itself: At the DNA level, this CDR3 is encoded by other sequences in the same sample as well. The chain employs TRBV11-2 and TRBJ1-1; D ambiguous. Germline V CDR1 and CDR2: SGHAT, FQNNGV. The CDR3 spans 12 residues. Trimming took off 1 base at V and 4 bases at J, with 4 bases between the two ends. The CDR3 nucleotides read TGTGCCAGCAGCTTAGTGGGCACTGAAGCTTTCTTT. Protein: CASSLVGTEAFF.

The rearrangement links TRBV6-5 to TRBJ1-2; 7 bases are shared with TRBD1. V lost 6 bases, J lost 8 bases, and 12 bases stayed unmatched. CDR1 and CDR2 from the germline V gene are MNHEY and SVGAGI. The CDR3 contains 14 residues. The CDR3 DNA reads TGTGCCAGCAGCGGGGGACAGAGTTCGTACGGCTACACCTTC. This gives the protein CASSGGQSSYGYTF.

Details on this clone: The junction departs from germline at one end; a sequencing error may be responsible. The DNA of the CDR3 is TGTGCCAGCAGGGAAGGGACAGGCTGGAACACTGAAGCTTTCTTT. Protein sequence: CASREGTGWNTEAFF. The rearrangement joins TRBV6-1 to TRBJ1-1; 8 bases are a match to TRBD1. The CDR3 is made up of 15 amino acids. Germline V gene lookup returns CDR1 MNHNS and CDR2 SASEGT.

This chain connects TRBV4-3 to TRBJ1-2; D may be TRBD1 (5 bases). Looked up from germline, CDR1 is LGHNA and CDR2 is YSLEER. Trimming removed 2 bases from V and 1 base from J, with 20 bases in between. CDR3 length: 18 amino acids. The CDR3 DNA follows: TGCGCCAGCAGCCAAACCTGGGGCCAACAGGTTTATAACTATGGCTACACCTTC. This gives the protein CASSQTWGQQVYNYGYTF.

This clone was seen only a few times. The rearrangement links TRBV6-2 or TRBV6-3 to TRBJ2-1; D is undetermined. Germline V CDR1 and CDR2: MNHEY, SVGEGT. V shed 0 bases and J shed 3 bases, with 3 bases lying between them. The CDR3 totals 13 residues. The CDR3 here is CASSYSGYNEQFF. In nucleotides, the CDR3 is TGTGCCAGCAGTTACTCAGGCTACAATGAGCAGTTCTTC.

Concerning this clone itself: Within the sample, other DNA sequences also encode this same CDR3. The chain is built from TRBV3-1 (or the pseudogene TRBV3-2) and TRBJ2-2, with TRBD2 matching 8 bases. The V and J ends lost 1 base and 3 bases, in that order; junction bases with no gene match: 1. Germline V gene lookup returns CDR1 LGHDT and CDR2 YNNKEL (reference sequence). This CDR3 is built from 15 residues. The CDR3, as DNA: TGTGCCAGCAGCCAAGTACTAGCGGACACCGGGGAGCTGTTTTTT. Protein: CASSQVLADTGELFF.

This chain links TRBV14 with TRBJ2-3; D not certain. The CDR3 contains 11 residues. V was clipped by 4 bases and J by 5 bases, with 4 bases between them. Germline CDR1 reads SGHDN; CDR2 reads FVKESK. CDR3 loop: CASSPGDTQYF. CDR3 DNA: TGTGCCAGCAGCCCGGGAGATACGCAGTATTTT.

This clone showed up just a few times. The chain employs TRBV29-1 and TRBJ1-1, with a tentative D call TRBD1 (5 bases). Trimming stripped 4 bases from V and 7 bases from J, with 13 bases between. CDR3 length equals 12 residues. Per the germline V gene, CDR1 is SQVTM and CDR2 is ANQGSEA. The CDR3 bases are TGCAGCGTTGTGCGCAGGGCCAGTGAAGCTTTCTTT. It codes for CSVVRRASEAFF.

V gene TRBV7-9 combines with J gene TRBJ2-1, with TRBD2 matching over 7 bases. V lost 5 bases to trimming and J lost 3 bases; unmatched junction nucleotides: 10. The CDR3 contains 16 residues. CDR1 is SEHNR and CDR2 is FQNEAQ in the germline V gene (reference sequence). The CDR3 spells CASSPTGGSNYNEQFF. CDR3 nucleotide sequence: TGTGCCAGCAGCCCGACGGGGGGTTCAAACTACAATGAGCAGTTCTTC.

V is TRBV2 and J is TRBJ1-1; D call uncertain. The V end lost 5 bases, the J end lost 0 bases, and 13 bases lay between the germline ends. This CDR3 contains 15 residues. Germline CDR1 is SNHLY and CDR2 is FYNNEI. The CDR3 reads CASSSERSMNTEAFF. In nucleotides, the CDR3 is TGTGCCAGCAGTTCGGAAAGATCCATGAACACTGAAGCTTTCTTT.

A single count supports this clone. The gene calls are TRBV5-1 and TRBJ2-5, with 7 bases identical to TRBD1. Germline CDR1 reads SGHRS; CDR2 reads YFSETQ. CDR3 size: 16 residues. V shed 2 bases, J shed 1 base, and the junction held 8 bases outside the gene matches. The CDR3 nucleotides read TGCGCCAGCAGCTTAGGCCGGACAGGCGGCCAAGAGACCCAGTACTTC. Residues: CASSLGRTGGQETQYF.

This clone was seen a few times. The V call is TRBV12-3 or TRBV12-4, the J call TRBJ1-5; D unresolved. The CDR3 extends over 12 amino acids. V gave up 6 bases and J gave up 3 bases, with 6 bases separating them. DNA for the CDR3: TGTGCCAGCAGCCCCGACAATCAGCCCCAGCATTTT. Translated, it gives CASSPDNQPQHF.

J is TRBJ1-3 and V is TRBV19, with D uncertain. The CDR3 length is 14 residues. Trimming took off 6 bases at V and 0 bases at J, with 9 bases between the two ends. The germline CDR1 and CDR2 sequences are LNHDA and SQIVND (reference sequence). The CDR3 reads CASRDGSSGNTIYF. The CDR3 coding sequence is TGTGCCAGTAGGGACGGGAGCTCTGGAAACACCATATATTTT.

The chain recombines TRBV12-5 with TRBJ2-3; the D is unclear. Germline-derived CDR1 and CDR2 are LGHNT and FRNRAP. V was clipped by 7 bases and J by 5 bases, with 13 bases between them. There are 13 residues in the CDR3. The CDR3 sequence is CASVPAGRDTQYF. Here the CDR3 DNA reads TGTGCTAGTGTACCGGCCGGGCGAGATACGCAGTATTTT.

The chain recombines TRBV6-2 or TRBV6-3 with TRBJ1-1; 8 bases match TRBD1. The CDR3 is 15 amino acids. CDR1 and CDR2 from the germline V gene are MNHEY and SVGEGT. The trim removed 3 bases at V and 5 bases at J, leaving 8 bases unmatched. CDR3 protein: CASSYLRGRETEAFF. As DNA, the CDR3 is TGTGCCAGCAGTTATCTCAGGGGGCGGGAGACTGAAGCTTTCTTT.

This clone appeared a few times. The chain links TRBV19 to TRBJ1-4; D is unresolved. With 9 bases removed from V and 8 bases from J, the gap between germline ends came to 16 bases. The V gene's germline CDR1 is LNHDA and CDR2 SQIVND (reference sequence). The CDR3 totals 13 residues. CDR3: CARPCGVWEKLFF. The CDR3 nucleotides read TGTGCCAGGCCCTGCGGGGTATGGGAAAAACTGTTTTTT.

The V call is TRBV7-6, the J call TRBJ1-6; D is undetermined. The V and J ends lost 1 base and 3 bases respectively, with 10 bases between them. The CDR3 is 16 amino acids. Germline loops: CDR1 SGHVS, CDR2 FNYEAQ. The CDR3 spells CASSLGQEHYNSPLHF. The CDR3 region has the DNA TGTGCCAGCAGCTTAGGGCAGGAGCACTATAATTCACCCCTCCACTTT.

This clone appeared a few times. The chain couples TRBV18 to TRBJ2-2; D possibly corresponds to TRBD1 (6 bases). CDR3 length: 16 amino acids. The germline V gene encodes CDR1 KGHSH and CDR2 LQKENI. Trimming took off 8 bases at V and 0 bases at J, with 16 bases between the two ends. CDR3 residues: CASRRGTAPNTGELFF. The CDR3 region has the DNA TGTGCCAGCCGAAGGGGGACCGCCCCGAACACCGGGGAGCTGTTTTTT.

The chain combines TRBV5-1 with TRBJ2-1, with TRBD2 matching 11 bases. The germline gives CDR1 SGHRS, CDR2 YFSETQ. This CDR3 region has 16 residues. V was clipped by 0 bases and J by 5 bases; unmatched bases: 4. The CDR3 DNA is TGCGCCAGCAGCTTGGAGCTAGCGGGGGGACACAATGAGCAGTTCTTC. Residues: CASSLELAGGHNEQFF.

The chain recombines TRBV10-3 with TRBJ2-7; possibly TRBD2 for D (7 bases). The germline V gene has CDR1 ENHRY and CDR2 SYGVKD. The CDR3 loop spans 16 amino acids. V was trimmed by 4 bases and J by 4 bases, leaving 20 bases between them. The CDR3 DNA is TGTGCCATCAGTGCCGGGGGGTGGGGGCGGGCTTACGAGCAGTACTTC. The encoded protein is CAISAGGWGRAYEQYF.

V gene TRBV5-1 combines with J gene TRBJ2-7, with unresolved D. In germline, CDR1 is SGHRS, CDR2 YFSETQ. The V end was cut by 0 bases, the J end by 5 bases, with 21 bases between. The CDR3 is made up of 17 amino acids. The CDR3 loop is CASSLEVVAPRYHEQYF. The CDR3 nucleotides read TGCGCCAGCAGCTTGGAGGTAGTGGCCCCACGGTACCACGAGCAGTACTTC.

Only a few counts were recorded for this clone. This rearrangement joins TRBV28 to TRBJ1-2; TRBD1 is a possible D gene (5 bases). The CDR3 spans 12 residues. The germline gives CDR1 MDHEN, CDR2 SYDVKM. V was pared by 6 bases and J by 8 bases, with 13 bases between. CDR3 in DNA: TGTGCCAGCAGATTGGGGGGGGAGGGCTACACCTTC. This codes for CASRLGGEGYTF.

The chain is built from TRBV18 and TRBJ1-5; D ambiguous. The CDR3 consists of 14 residues. The germline V gene has CDR1 KGHSH and CDR2 LQKENI. V was cut by 1 base and J by 5 bases, with 9 bases left in between. The CDR3 sequence is CASSPQDIHQPQHF. In DNA form, the CDR3 reads TGTGCCAGCTCACCACAAGACATCCATCAGCCCCAGCATTTT.